This T cell receptor (beta chain) stems from a study of neurological immune-mediated disorders. Ten or more counts support this clonotype. Time point denoted: longitudinal time-point 1 (baseline). TCRdb re-called the 5' RACE reads through MiXCR, storing one row per CDR3 protein. The sample has under 90,000 distinct CDR3 sequences, about a tenth seen once. This sequence was found in a man aged 25 to 40 in good health. The sequencing input was PBMCs.

The CDR3 spells CASSRGLARSTDTQYF. CDR3 nucleotides: TGCGCCAGCAGCCGCGGACTAGCGCGTAGCACAGATACGCAGTATTTT. This sequence joins TRBV4-1 and TRBJ2-3, with 9 bases fitting TRBD2. With 4 bases clipped from V and 0 bases from J, the junction kept 5 bases outside the gene matches. The germline V gene has CDR1 MGHRA and CDR2 YSYEKL. CDR3 length: 16 residues.